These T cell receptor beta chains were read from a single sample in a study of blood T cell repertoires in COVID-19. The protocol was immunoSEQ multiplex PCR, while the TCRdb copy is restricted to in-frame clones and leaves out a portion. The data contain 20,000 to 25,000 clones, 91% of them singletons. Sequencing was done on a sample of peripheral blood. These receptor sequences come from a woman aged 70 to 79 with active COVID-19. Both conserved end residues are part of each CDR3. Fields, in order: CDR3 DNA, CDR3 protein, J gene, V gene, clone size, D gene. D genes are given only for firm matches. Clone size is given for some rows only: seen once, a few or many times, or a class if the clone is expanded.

TGTGCCAGCAGCCATCGGCAAGAGACCCAGTACTTC,CASSHRQETQYF,TRBJ2-5,TRBV3-1/TRBV3-2,.,.
TGCAGCGTGGGTCGGGACAGTTGGTACCAAGAGACCCAGTACTTC,CSVGRDSWYQETQYF,TRBJ2-5,TRBV29-1,.,TRBD1
TGTGCCAGCAGCGTAGGGGGACTGGATAATGAAAAACTGTTTTTT,CASSVGGLDNEKLFF,TRBJ1-4,TRBV9,.,.
TGTGCCAGCACCCGACGGACTAGTACCGGGGAGCTGTTTTTT,CASTRRTSTGELFF,TRBJ2-2,TRBV2,.,TRBD2
TGTGCCAGCAACCCCCCACTCACAGATACGCAGTATTTT,CASNPPLTDTQYF,TRBJ2-3,TRBV25-1,.,.
TGTGCCAGCAGCCCAATGATGAGGGCTAGCGGGAGTTCCCGCTCCTACAATGAGCAGTTCTTC,CASSPMMRASGSSRSYNEQFF,TRBJ2-1,TRBV3-1/TRBV3-2,.,TRBD2
TGTGCCAGCTCATCGAGGGGCAATCAGCCCCAGCATTTT,CASSSRGNQPQHF,TRBJ1-5,TRBV18,.,.
TGTGCCAGCAGCCCGAATTTTGGGGCGTACGAGCAGTACTTC,CASSPNFGAYEQYF,TRBJ2-7,TRBV13,.,.
TGTGCCAGTGGGATTAGCGGGAGGGCCGCTGGCGGGGAGCTGTTTTTT,CASGISGRAAGGELFF,TRBJ2-2,TRBV19,few,TRBD2
TGTGCCAGCAGCCCAGGACTAGCGGGAAGAGAGACCCAGTACTTC,CASSPGLAGRETQYF,TRBJ2-5,TRBV3-1/TRBV3-2,.,TRBD2
TGTGCCATCAGTGAGGCAGTAATATATGGCTACACCTTC,CAISEAVIYGYTF,TRBJ1-2,TRBV10-3,.,.
TGTGCCAGCAGTTTGGGGGCCGGCGGGGGAACCTTC,CASSLGAGGGTF,TRBJ1-2,TRBV12-3/TRBV12-4,.,.
TGTGCCGGCGGTAGGAACACTGAAGCTTTCTTT,CAGGRNTEAFF,TRBJ1-1,TRBV28,.,.
TGTGCTAGTGGTTTGGCGCAGCATACAAGGGGGGAAAAACTGTTTTTT,CASGLAQHTRGEKLFF,TRBJ1-4,TRBV12-5,.,.
TGTGCCAGCAGCTTAGCGCAGGGGGCAAAGTCACCCCTCCACTTT,CASSLAQGAKSPLHF,TRBJ1-6,TRBV7-9,.,TRBD1
TGCAGTGCTAGTGAACTAGCGGCCACCGGGGAGCTGTTTTTT,CSASELAATGELFF,TRBJ2-2,TRBV20-1,once,TRBD2
TGTGCCACCAGCAGAGACCTACAGGGGGGAAACACTGAAGCTTTCTTT,CATSRDLQGGNTEAFF,TRBJ1-1,TRBV15,.,TRBD1
TGTGCCAGCGTAATAGGCAGGGCGAACACTGAAGCTTTCTTT,CASVIGRANTEAFF,TRBJ1-1,TRBV6-5,.,.
TGTGCCAGCAATTATTTCTCCCACGAGCAGTACTTC,CASNYFSHEQYF,TRBJ2-7,TRBV7-9,.,.
TGCGCCAGCAGCTTGGAGCCCAGGGAAGGTGGCTACACCTTC,CASSLEPREGGYTF,TRBJ1-2,TRBV5-1,.,.
TGCGCCAGCAGCCTCGGACAGGGAGGGGCCGGGGAGCTGTTTTTT,CASSLGQGGAGELFF,TRBJ2-2,TRBV5-1,.,.
TGTGCCAGCAGCTCCCGGAGACAGGGGAGGGTGGATACGCAGTATTTT,CASSSRRQGRVDTQYF,TRBJ2-3,TRBV5-4,.,.
TGTGCCAGCAGTCCGGTGGTTCGGGAGGACCAAACCTACAATGAGCAGTTCTTC,CASSPVVREDQTYNEQFF,TRBJ2-1,TRBV25-1,once,TRBD2
TGTGCCAGCAGCTATGGACAGCTAATCCCCCCCTACACCTTC,CASSYGQLIPPYTF,TRBJ1-2,TRBV7-2,.,.
TGTGCCAGCAGCACATATTATCAGCCCCAGCATTTT,CASSTYYQPQHF,TRBJ1-5,TRBV28,.,.
TGTGCCAGTAGTCCCCAAATGGGCAGGGGGGCAAACTATGGCTACACCTTC,CASSPQMGRGANYGYTF,TRBJ1-2,TRBV19,.,TRBD1
TGTGCCAGCAACCCAGGGACTAGCGAGCGCAATGAGCAGTTCTTC,CASNPGTSERNEQFF,TRBJ2-1,TRBV2,once,TRBD2
TGCGCCAGCAGATCGACAGGGGGGAACACTGAAGCTTTCTTT,CASRSTGGNTEAFF,TRBJ1-1,TRBV5-1,.,TRBD1
TGTGCCAGCAGCGCCACAGCTAATTCACCCCTCCACTTT,CASSATANSPLHF,TRBJ1-6,TRBV11-3,.,.
TGTGCCAGCAGCTTGCCGGCGTCGGGCTATGGCTACACCTTC,CASSLPASGYGYTF,TRBJ1-2,TRBV5-8,.,.
TGCGCCAGCAGACATCCGACAGGGGGGAAAAATGAGCAGTTCTTC,CASRHPTGGKNEQFF,TRBJ2-1,TRBV4-1,.,TRBD1
TGTGCCAGCAGCTACCTCAGCCAGGGTTTGAGCGAGCAGTACTTC,CASSYLSQGLSEQYF,TRBJ2-7,TRBV7-9,.,.
TGTGCCAGCAGCGTAGAGCCTTTTCCGGGACAGTATAATTCACCCCTCCACTTT,CASSVEPFPGQYNSPLHF,TRBJ1-6,TRBV9,.,TRBD1
TGTGCCAGCAGGGGACAAATCTATGGCTACACCTTC,CASRGQIYGYTF,TRBJ1-2,TRBV28,.,.
TGTGCCAGCAGCCCGGGCTCAGGAGGGGATTCACCCCTCCACTTT,CASSPGSGGDSPLHF,TRBJ1-6,TRBV5-4,.,.
TGTGCCAGCAGCCCAGGGACAGGGCTTTTTGGCTACACCTTC,CASSPGTGLFGYTF,TRBJ1-2,TRBV5-6,few,TRBD1
TGTGCCAGCAGTTTTTCCAGGGGAGGGAGGAATGAGCAGTTCTTC,CASSFSRGGRNEQFF,TRBJ2-1,TRBV27,.,.
TGTGCCACCCGAACAGGAACTAATGAAAAACTGTTTTTT,CATRTGTNEKLFF,TRBJ1-4,TRBV10-3,.,.
TGTGCCAGCAGCGTCGGGGACAGGGAGCCAGGGGAGCAGTTCTTC,CASSVGDREPGEQFF,TRBJ2-1,TRBV9,.,TRBD1
TGTGCTAGCAGCTTGGCACTGTATAGCAATCAGCCCCAGCATTTT,CASSLALYSNQPQHF,TRBJ1-5,TRBV5-5,.,.
TGTGCCAGCAGACCCCGGACTAGCGGAAAATACAATGAGCAGTTCTTC,CASRPRTSGKYNEQFF,TRBJ2-1,TRBV7-8,once,TRBD2
TGTGCCAGCATCCCCCCAGGGCTCACCTACGAGCAGTACTTC,CASIPPGLTYEQYF,TRBJ2-7,TRBV28,.,.
TGTGCCAGCAGCCAAGACAGGGAAACTGAAGCTTTCTTT,CASSQDRETEAFF,TRBJ1-1,TRBV7-8,.,TRBD1
TGTGCCAGCAGTCGTCCGGGGACAGGGACATCTAGGGGTCAAGAGACCCAGTACTTC,CASSRPGTGTSRGQETQYF,TRBJ2-5,TRBV2,.,TRBD1
TGCAGCGTTGAAGTCGGTAGCAGTTCACCCCTCCACTTT,CSVEVGSSSPLHF,TRBJ1-6,TRBV29-1,.,.
TGCAGCGTTGAACAGGGCACCTATGGCTACACCTTC,CSVEQGTYGYTF,TRBJ1-2,TRBV29-1,.,.
TGTGCCAGCAGTTACAGGGGCCTCTCCTACGAGCAGTACTTC,CASSYRGLSYEQYF,TRBJ2-7,TRBV28,.,TRBD1
TGTGCCAGCTGTACCGGGACACATGGCTACACCTTC,CASCTGTHGYTF,TRBJ1-2,TRBV5-6,once,.
TGCAGCGTTGGCCAGGGGATTGAAAAACTGTTTTTT,CSVGQGIEKLFF,TRBJ1-4,TRBV29-1,once,.
TGTGCCAGCACCCACCCGCGGGGGCGGGAGCGCCTCAATGAGCAGTTCTTC,CASTHPRGRERLNEQFF,TRBJ2-1,TRBV27,.,.
TGCGCCAGCAGCCCCGGGGCAGGGGTTATGAACACTGAAGCTTTCTTT,CASSPGAGVMNTEAFF,TRBJ1-1,TRBV5-1,.,.
TGTGCCAGCAGCCAAGCCACAGGCAATCAGCCCCAGCATTTT,CASSQATGNQPQHF,TRBJ1-5,TRBV4-2,.,.
TGCGCCAGCAGCGCGGGACAGAACTATGGCTACACCTTC,CASSAGQNYGYTF,TRBJ1-2,TRBV5-1,.,TRBD1
TGTGCCAGCAGTTCCCGAACACAGGGGATTGAGCAGTTCTTC,CASSSRTQGIEQFF,TRBJ2-1,TRBV6-5,.,TRBD1
TGTGCCAGCAGTTCCACCGGGACAGGCCTTGGCTACACCTTC,CASSSTGTGLGYTF,TRBJ1-2,TRBV11-1,.,TRBD1